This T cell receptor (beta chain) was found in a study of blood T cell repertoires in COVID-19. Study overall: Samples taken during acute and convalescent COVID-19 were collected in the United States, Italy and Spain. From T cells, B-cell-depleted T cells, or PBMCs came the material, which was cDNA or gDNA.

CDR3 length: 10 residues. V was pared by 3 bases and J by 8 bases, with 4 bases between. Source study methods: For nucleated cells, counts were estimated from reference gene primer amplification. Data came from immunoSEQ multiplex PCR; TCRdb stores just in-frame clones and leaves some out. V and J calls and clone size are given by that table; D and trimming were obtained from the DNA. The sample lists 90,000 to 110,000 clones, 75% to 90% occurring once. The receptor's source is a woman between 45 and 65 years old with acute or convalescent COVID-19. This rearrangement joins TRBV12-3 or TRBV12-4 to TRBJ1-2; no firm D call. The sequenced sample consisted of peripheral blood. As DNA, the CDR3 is TGTGCCAGCAGTTTGAGCGGCTACACCTTC. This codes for CASSLSGYTF.